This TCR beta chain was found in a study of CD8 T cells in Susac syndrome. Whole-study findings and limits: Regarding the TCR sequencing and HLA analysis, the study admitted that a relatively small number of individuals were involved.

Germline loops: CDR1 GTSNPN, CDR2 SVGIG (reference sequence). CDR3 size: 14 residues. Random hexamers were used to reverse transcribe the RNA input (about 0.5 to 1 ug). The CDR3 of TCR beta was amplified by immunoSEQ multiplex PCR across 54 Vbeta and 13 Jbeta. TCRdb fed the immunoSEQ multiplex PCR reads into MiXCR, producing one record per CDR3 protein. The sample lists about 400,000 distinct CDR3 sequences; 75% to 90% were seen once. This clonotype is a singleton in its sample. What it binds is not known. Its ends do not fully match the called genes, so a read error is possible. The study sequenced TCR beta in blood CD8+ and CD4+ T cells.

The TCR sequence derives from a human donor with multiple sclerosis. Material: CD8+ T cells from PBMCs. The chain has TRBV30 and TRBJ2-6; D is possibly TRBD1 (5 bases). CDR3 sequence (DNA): TGTGCCTGGAGTAGTGAATCTGGGGCCAACGTCCTGACCTTC. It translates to CAWSSESGANVLTF.